The 14 T cell receptor beta chains in this list originate from one sample, sequenced in a study of blood T cell repertoires in COVID-19. Measured with immunoSEQ multiplex PCR; TCRdb has only the in-frame clones, and not every one. The repertoire holds over 150,000 clones, 70% to 90% seen once, with over 15% in the top ten. Material for sequencing was peripheral blood. The origin of the receptors is a man aged 50 to 60 with COVID-19, enrolled during active disease.

The chain carries TRBV6-2 or TRBV6-3 and TRBJ1-2; D is uncertain. The CDR3 consists of 13 residues. Germline CDR1 reads MNHEY; CDR2 reads SVGEGT. V lost 5 bases to trimming and J lost 2 bases, with 9 bases between them. CDR3 region: CASSRGSNYGYTF. The CDR3 region has the DNA TGTGCCAGCAGTCGGGGTTCCAACTATGGCTACACCTTC.

This clone was observed once. The rearrangement uses TRBV7-8 and TRBJ2-7, with D possibly TRBD1 on 6 matching bases. V was trimmed by 5 bases and J by 3 bases, leaving 14 bases between them. CDR1 and CDR2 (germline): SGHVS, FQNEAQ. The length of the CDR3 is 14 residues. The CDR3 loop reads CASSPRDIHYEQYF. The CDR3 nucleotides read TGTGCCAGCAGCCCACGGGACATCCACTACGAGCAGTACTTC.

V usage is TRBV5-6 and J usage is TRBJ2-1, with 11 bases that match TRBD2. J was trimmed by 5 bases and V by 4 bases; bases with no gene match: 5. The CDR3 is 15 residues long. Germline CDR1 reads SGHDT; CDR2 reads YYEEEE. This CDR3 is CASSPGLAADNEQFF. In DNA form, the CDR3 reads TGTGCCAGCAGCCCGGGACTAGCGGCCGACAATGAGCAGTTCTTC.

This clone was counted once. The chain employs TRBV27 and TRBJ2-7; a possible D gene is TRBD1 (8 bases). Looked up from germline, CDR1 is MNHEY and CDR2 is SMNVEV (reference sequence). Trimming removed 6 bases at V and 7 bases at J, with 28 bases between. The CDR3 sequence is 17 residues long. CDR3 nucleotide sequence: TGTGCCAGCAGCCCACATTTCGGGGGGCAGGGGGCCCGGGAGCAGTACTTC. Its translation: CASSPHFGGQGAREQYF.

The CDR3 region has the DNA TGTGCCTGGAGTTCTGCCAGGGGAAATACGCAGTATTTT. This translates into CAWSSARGNTQYF. V gene TRBV30 combines with J gene TRBJ2-3, with a weak D call TRBD1 (6 bases). Trimming shortened V by 2 bases and J by 7 bases, and 13 bases separated the two germline ends. Germline lookup yields CDR1 GTSNPN and CDR2 SVGIG (reference sequence). This CDR3 region has 13 residues.

The genes are TRBV19 and TRBJ2-1; 9 nucleotides match TRBD1. CDR1 and CDR2 from the germline V gene are LNHDA and SQIVND (reference sequence). The ends lost 5 bases at V and 3 bases at J; junction bases unmatched: 5. This CDR3 comprises 15 residues. The CDR3 protein is CASSPGTGHYNEQFF. CDR3 DNA sequence: TGTGCCAGTAGTCCCGGGACAGGGCACTACAATGAGCAGTTCTTC. The variable domain in full, completed from reference TRBV19 and TRBJ2-1, reads DGGITQSPKYLFRKEGQNVTLSCEQNLNHDAMYWYRQDPGQGLRLIYYSQIVNDFQKGDIAEGYSVSREKKESFPLTVTSAQKNPTAFYLCASSPGTGHYNEQFFGPGTRLTVL.

The chain employs TRBV10-3 and TRBJ2-7, with TRBD1 matching over 7 bases. CDR3 length: 12 amino acids. CDR1 is ENHRY and CDR2 is SYGVKD in the germline V gene. V lost 8 bases and J lost 3; bases outside the gene matches: 4. The CDR3 loop reads CAIGDSFYEQYF. The CDR3 bases are TGTGCCATCGGGGACAGTTTCTACGAGCAGTACTTC.

The chain uses TRBV7-8 and TRBJ2-5, with 9 bases that match TRBD2. The CDR3 sequence is 16 residues long. CDR1 is SGHVS, CDR2 FQNEAQ, per germline. Trimming at V came to 1 base and at J to 2 bases, leaving 5 bases not matched to a gene. CDR3 coding DNA: TGTGCCAGCAGCTTAGGGGCTAGCGGGACACAAGAGACCCAGTACTTC. Translation gives CASSLGASGTQETQYF.

V gene TRBV28 combines with J gene TRBJ1-5; D not resolved. The CDR3 extends over 16 amino acids. With 3 bases removed from V and 0 bases from J, the gap between germline ends came to 12 bases. Germline V gives CDR1 MDHEN, CDR2 SYDVKM. The CDR3 DNA is TGTGCCAGCAGTTTTATCGAGAGACATAGCAATCAGCCCCAGCATTTT. Amino acid sequence: CASSFIERHSNQPQHF.

The chain couples TRBV5-5 to TRBJ2-7, with D possibly matching TRBD1 (6 bases). Trimming pared 6 bases from V and 7 bases from J, leaving 23 bases between. This CDR3 is 15 amino acids long. Per the germline V gene, CDR1 is SGHKS and CDR2 is YYEKEE (reference sequence). The CDR3: CASNTGTFGVWEQYF. CDR3 nucleotide sequence: TGTGCCAGCAATACGGGGACATTCGGGGTTTGGGAGCAGTACTTC.

The J gene is TRBJ2-3, the V gene TRBV7-2, with TRBD1 identical over 8 bases. Trimming removed 0 bases from V and 3 bases from J; junction bases left unmatched: 2. Germline-derived CDR1 and CDR2 are SGHTA and FQGNSA. This CDR3 has 15 residues. The CDR3: CASSLAQGATDTQYF. The DNA of the CDR3 is TGTGCCAGCAGCTTAGCCCAGGGGGCAACAGATACGCAGTATTTT.

V usage is TRBV6-1 and J usage is TRBJ2-7; maybe TRBD1 (6 bases). Germline V gives CDR1 MNHNS, CDR2 SASEGT. The V and J ends lost 2 bases and 1 base respectively, with 9 bases between them. This CDR3 region has 14 residues. The CDR3 loop is CASSETDRSYEQYF. The CDR3 DNA reads TGTGCCAGCAGTGAAACGGACAGATCCTACGAGCAGTACTTC.

The rearrangement joins TRBV10-3 to TRBJ1-5; D may be TRBD1 (5 bases). Trimming pared 3 bases from V and 7 bases from J, leaving 13 bases between. Germline values: CDR1 ENHRY, CDR2 SYGVKD. The CDR3 covers 14 residues. DNA for the CDR3: TGTGCCATCAGTGAATCTCAGGGTGAACAGCCCCAGCATTTT. Its protein product is CAISESQGEQPQHF.

The V gene is TRBV4-3, the J gene TRBJ1-3, with 8 bases aligning to TRBD1. V shed 6 bases, J shed 2 bases, and the junction held 9 bases outside the gene matches. The CDR3 extends over 16 amino acids. Germline V lookup: CDR1 LGHNA, CDR2 YSLEER. For the CDR3, the DNA is TGCGCCAGCAGTCGAGACAGGGGAACAACTGGAAACACCATATATTTT. Protein product: CASSRDRGTTGNTIYF.